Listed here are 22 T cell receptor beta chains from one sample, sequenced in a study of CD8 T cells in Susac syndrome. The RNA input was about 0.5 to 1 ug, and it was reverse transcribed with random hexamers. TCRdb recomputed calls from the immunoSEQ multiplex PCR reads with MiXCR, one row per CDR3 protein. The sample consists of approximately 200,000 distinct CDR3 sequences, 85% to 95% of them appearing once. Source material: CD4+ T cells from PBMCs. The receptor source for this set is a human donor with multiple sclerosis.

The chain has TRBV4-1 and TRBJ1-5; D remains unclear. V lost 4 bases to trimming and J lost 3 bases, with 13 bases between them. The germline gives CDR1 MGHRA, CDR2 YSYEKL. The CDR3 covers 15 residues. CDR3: CASSRSDGDNQPQHF. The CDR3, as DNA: TGCGCCAGCAGCCGATCCGACGGGGACAATCAGCCCCAGCATTTT.

The CDR3 region has the DNA TGTGCCAGCAGTTCGGGGGGGCGTATCTACGAGCAGTACTTC. This sequence encodes CASSSGGRIYEQYF. The chain uses TRBV6-6 and TRBJ2-7; 8 bases align to TRBD2. V trimming: 4 bases; J trimming: 3 bases; junction bases outside the gene matches: 5. The CDR3 extends over 14 amino acids. The germline V gene has CDR1 MNHNY and CDR2 SVGAGI (reference sequence).

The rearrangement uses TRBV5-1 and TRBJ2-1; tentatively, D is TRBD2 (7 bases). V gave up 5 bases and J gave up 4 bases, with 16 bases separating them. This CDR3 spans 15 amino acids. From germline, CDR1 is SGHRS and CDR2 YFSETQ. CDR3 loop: CASSVDAGAYNEQFF. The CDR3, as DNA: TGCGCCAGCAGTGTTGACGCGGGGGCTTACAATGAGCAGTTCTTC.

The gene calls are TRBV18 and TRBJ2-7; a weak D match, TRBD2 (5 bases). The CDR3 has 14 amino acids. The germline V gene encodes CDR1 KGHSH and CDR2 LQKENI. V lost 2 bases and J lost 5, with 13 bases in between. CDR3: CASSPSRARDEQYF. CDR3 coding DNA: TGTGCCAGCTCACCAAGCCGGGCGCGGGACGAGCAGTACTTC.

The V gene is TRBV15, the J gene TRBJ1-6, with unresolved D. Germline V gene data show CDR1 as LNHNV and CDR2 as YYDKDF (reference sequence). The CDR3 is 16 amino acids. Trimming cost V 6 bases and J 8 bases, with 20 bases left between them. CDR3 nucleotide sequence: TGTGCCACCAGGGGTGGGGTTTCAGATTTTGATTCACCCCTCCACTTT. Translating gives CATRGGVSDFDSPLHF.

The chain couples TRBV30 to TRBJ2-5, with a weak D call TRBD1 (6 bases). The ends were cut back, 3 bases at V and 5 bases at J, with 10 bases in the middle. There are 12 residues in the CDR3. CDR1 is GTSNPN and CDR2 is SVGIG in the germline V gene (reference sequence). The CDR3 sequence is CAWRQGAETQYF. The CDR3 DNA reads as TGTGCCTGGAGACAGGGAGCGGAGACCCAGTACTTC.

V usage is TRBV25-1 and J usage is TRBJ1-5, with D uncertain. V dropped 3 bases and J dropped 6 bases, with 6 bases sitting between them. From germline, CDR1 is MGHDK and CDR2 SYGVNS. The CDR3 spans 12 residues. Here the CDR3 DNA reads TGTGCCAGCAGTGATCCGGGTCAGCCCCAGCATTTT. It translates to CASSDPGQPQHF.

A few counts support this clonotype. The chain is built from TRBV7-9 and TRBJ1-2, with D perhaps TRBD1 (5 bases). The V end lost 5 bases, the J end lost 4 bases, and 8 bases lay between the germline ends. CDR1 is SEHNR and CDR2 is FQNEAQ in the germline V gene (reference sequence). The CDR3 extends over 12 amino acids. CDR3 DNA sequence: TGTGCCAGCAGCGGGACCAGCTATGGCTACACCTTC. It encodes CASSGTSYGYTF.

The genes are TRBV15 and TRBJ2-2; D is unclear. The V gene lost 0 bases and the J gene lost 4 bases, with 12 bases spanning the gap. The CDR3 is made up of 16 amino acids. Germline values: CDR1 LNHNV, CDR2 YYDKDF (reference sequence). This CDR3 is CATSRDLVVRTGELFF. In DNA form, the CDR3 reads TGTGCCACCAGCAGAGATCTGGTGGTACGCACCGGGGAGCTGTTTTTT. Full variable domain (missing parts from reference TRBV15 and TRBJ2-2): DAMVIQNPRYQVTQFGKPVTLSCSQTLNHNVMYWYQQKSSQAPKLLFHYYDKDFNNEADTPDNFQSRRPNTSFCFLDIRSPGLGDTAMYLCATSRDLVVRTGELFFGEGSRLTVL.

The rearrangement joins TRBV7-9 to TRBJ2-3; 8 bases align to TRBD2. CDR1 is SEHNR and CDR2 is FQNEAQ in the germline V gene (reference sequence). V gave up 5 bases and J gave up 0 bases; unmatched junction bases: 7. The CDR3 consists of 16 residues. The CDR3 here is CASSPSGGTSTDTQYF. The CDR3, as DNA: TGTGCCAGCAGCCCCTCGGGGGGGACTAGCACAGATACGCAGTATTTT.

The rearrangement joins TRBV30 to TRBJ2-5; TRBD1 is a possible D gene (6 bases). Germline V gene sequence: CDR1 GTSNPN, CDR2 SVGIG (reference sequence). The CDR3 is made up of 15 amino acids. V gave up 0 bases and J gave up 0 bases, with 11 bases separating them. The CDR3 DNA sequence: TGTGCCTGGAGTGTAGGGGGACGGAACCAAGAGACCCAGTACTTC. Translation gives CAWSVGGRNQETQYF.

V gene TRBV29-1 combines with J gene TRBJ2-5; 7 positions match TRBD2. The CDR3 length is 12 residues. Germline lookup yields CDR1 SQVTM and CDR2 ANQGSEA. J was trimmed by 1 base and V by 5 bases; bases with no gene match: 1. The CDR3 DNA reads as TGCAGCGTTCAGCGGGGCCAAGAGACCCAGTACTTC. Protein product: CSVQRGQETQYF.

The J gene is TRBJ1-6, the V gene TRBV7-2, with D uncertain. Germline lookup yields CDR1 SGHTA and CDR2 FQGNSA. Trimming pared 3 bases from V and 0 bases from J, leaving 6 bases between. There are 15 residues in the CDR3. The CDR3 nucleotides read TGTGCCAGCAGCTTCGGGAGCTCCTATAATTCACCCCTCCACTTT. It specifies CASSFGSSYNSPLHF.

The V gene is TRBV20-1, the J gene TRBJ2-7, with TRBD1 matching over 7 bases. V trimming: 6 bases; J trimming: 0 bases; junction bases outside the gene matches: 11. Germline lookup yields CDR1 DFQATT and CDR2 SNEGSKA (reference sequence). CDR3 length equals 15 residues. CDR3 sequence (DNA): TGCAGTGCCACCTCGGACAGGCCAATCTCCTACGAGCAGTACTTC. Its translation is CSATSDRPISYEQYF.

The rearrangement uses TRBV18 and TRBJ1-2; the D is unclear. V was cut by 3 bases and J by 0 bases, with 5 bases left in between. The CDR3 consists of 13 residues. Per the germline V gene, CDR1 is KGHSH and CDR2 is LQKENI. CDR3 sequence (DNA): TGTGCCAGCTCACCTCAGACTAACTATGGCTACACCTTC. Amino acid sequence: CASSPQTNYGYTF.

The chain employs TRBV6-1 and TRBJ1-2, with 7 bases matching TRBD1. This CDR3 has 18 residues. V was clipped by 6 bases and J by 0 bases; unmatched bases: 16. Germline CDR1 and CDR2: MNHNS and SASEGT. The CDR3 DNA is TGTGCCAGCAGCCAACGGACAGGAGCCGTCCCAGCTAACTATGGCTACACCTTC. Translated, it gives CASSQRTGAVPANYGYTF.

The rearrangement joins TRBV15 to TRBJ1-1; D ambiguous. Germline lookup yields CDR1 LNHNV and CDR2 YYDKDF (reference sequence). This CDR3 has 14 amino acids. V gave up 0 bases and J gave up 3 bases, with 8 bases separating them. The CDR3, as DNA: TGTGCCACCAGCAGAGATCGGGTCGACACTGAAGCTTTCTTT. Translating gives CATSRDRVDTEAFF.

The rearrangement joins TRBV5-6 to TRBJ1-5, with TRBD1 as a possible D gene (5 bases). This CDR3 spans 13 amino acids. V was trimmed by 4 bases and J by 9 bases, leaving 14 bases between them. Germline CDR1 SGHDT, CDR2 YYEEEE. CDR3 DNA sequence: TGTGCCAGCAGCCGGGACGGAACTGGGCCCCAGCATTTT. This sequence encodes CASSRDGTGPQHF.

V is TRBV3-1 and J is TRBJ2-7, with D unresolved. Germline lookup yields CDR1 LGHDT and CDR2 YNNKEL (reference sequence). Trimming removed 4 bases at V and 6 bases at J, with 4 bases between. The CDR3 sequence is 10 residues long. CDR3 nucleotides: TGTGCCAGCAGCCGTCCCGAGCAGTACGTC. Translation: CASSRPEQYV.

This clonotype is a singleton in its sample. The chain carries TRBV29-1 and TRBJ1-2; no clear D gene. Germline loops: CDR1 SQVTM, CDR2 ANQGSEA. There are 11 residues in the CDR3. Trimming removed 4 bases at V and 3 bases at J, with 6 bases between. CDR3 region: CSVVVDYGYTF. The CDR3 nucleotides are TGCAGCGTTGTGGTAGACTATGGCTACACCTTC.

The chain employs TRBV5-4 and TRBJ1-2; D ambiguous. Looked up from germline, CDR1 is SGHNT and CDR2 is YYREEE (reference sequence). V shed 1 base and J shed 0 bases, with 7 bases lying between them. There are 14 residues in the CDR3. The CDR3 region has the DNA TGTGCCAGCAGCTTGCGGGCCTCTAACTATGGCTACACCTTC. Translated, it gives CASSLRASNYGYTF.

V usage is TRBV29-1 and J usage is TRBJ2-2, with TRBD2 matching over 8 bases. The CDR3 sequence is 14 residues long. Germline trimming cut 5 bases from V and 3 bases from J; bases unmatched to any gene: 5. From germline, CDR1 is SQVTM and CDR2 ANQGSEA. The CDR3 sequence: CSVQSGGYTGELFF. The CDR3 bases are TGCAGCGTTCAAAGCGGGGGTTACACCGGGGAGCTGTTTTTT.